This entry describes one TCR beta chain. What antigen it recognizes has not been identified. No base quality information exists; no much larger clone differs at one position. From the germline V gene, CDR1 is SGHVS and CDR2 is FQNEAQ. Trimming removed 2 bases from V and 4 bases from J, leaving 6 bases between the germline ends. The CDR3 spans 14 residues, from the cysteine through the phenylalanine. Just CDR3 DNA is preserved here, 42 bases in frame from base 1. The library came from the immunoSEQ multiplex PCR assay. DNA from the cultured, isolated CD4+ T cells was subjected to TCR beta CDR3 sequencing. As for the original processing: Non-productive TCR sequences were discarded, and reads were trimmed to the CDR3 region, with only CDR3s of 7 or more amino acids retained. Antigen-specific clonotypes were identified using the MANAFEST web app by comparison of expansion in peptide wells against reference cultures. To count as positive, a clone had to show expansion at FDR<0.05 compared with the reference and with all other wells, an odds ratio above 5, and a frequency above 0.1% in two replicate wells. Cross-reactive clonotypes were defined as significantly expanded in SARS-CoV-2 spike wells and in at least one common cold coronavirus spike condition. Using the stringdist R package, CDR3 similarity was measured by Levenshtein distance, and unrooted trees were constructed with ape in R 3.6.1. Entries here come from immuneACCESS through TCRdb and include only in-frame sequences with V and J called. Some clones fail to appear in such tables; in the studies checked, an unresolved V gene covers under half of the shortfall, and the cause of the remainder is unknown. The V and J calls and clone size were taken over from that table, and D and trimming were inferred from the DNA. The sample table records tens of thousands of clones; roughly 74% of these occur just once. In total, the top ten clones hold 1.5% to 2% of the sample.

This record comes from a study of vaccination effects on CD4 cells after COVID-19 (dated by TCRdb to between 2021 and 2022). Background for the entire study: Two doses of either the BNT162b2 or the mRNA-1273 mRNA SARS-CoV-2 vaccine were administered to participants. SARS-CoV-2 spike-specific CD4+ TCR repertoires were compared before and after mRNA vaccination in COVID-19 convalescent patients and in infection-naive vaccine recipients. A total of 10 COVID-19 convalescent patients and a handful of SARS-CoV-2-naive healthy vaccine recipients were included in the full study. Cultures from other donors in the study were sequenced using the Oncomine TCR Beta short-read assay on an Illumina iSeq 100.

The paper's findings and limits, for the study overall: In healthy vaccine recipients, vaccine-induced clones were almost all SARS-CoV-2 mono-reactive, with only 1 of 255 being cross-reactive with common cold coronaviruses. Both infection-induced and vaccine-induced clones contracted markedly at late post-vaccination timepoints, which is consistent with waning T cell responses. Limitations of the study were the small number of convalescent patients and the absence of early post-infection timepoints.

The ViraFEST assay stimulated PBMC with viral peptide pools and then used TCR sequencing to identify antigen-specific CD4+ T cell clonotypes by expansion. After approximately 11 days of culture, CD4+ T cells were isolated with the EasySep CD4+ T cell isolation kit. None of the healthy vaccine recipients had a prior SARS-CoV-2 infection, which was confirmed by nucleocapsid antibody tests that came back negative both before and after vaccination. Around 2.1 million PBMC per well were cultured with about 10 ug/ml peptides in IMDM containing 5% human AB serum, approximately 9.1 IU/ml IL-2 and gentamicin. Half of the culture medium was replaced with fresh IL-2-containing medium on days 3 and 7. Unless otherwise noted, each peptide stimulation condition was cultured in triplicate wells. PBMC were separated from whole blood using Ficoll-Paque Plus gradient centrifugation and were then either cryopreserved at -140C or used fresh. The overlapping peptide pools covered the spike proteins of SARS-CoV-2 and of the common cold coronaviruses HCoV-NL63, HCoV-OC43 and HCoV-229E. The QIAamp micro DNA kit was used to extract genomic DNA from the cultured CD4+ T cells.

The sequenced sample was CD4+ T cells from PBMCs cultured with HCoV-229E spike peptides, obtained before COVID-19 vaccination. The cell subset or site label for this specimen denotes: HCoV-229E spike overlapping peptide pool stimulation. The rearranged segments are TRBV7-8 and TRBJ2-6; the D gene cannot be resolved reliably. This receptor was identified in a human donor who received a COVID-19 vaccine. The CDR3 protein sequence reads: CASSLYSGANVLTF. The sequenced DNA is TGTGCCAGCAGCTTATATTCCGGGGCCAACGTCCTGACTTTC.